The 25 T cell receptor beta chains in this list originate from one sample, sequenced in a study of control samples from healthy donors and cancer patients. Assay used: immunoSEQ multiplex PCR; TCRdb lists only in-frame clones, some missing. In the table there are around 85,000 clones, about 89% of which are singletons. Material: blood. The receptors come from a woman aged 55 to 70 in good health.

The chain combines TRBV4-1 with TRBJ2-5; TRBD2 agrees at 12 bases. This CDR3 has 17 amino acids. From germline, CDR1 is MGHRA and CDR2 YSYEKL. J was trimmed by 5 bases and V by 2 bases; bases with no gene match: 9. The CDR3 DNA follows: TGCGCCAGCAGCCAAAGGGACAGACTAGCGGGGGATGAGACCCAGTACTTC. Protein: CASSQRDRLAGDETQYF.

CDR3 loop: CASSPDTGGTEAFF. DNA for the CDR3: TGTGCCAGCAGTCCCGATACAGGCGGCACTGAAGCTTTCTTT. The V gene is TRBV7-7, the J gene TRBJ1-1; a possible D gene is TRBD1 (5 bases). Germline CDR1 is SSHAT and CDR2 is FNYEAQ (reference sequence). The V end was cut by 6 bases, the J end by 4 bases, with 15 bases between. The CDR3 has 14 residues.

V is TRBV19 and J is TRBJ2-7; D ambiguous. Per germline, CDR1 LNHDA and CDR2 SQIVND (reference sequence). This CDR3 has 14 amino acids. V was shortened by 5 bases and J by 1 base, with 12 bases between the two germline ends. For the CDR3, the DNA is TGTGCCAGTAGTTCAAGACAAGGGTCCTACGAGCAGTACTTC. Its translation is CASSSRQGSYEQYF. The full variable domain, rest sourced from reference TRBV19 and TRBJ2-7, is DGGITQSPKYLFRKEGQNVTLSCEQNLNHDAMYWYRQDPGQGLRLIYYSQIVNDFQKGDIAEGYSVSREKKESFPLTVTSAQKNPTAFYLCASSSRQGSYEQYFGPGTRLTVT.

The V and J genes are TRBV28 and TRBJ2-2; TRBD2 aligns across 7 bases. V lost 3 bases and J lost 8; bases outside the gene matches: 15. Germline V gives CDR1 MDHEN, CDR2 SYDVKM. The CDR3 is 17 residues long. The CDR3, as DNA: TGTGCCAGCAGTTTTGCCCGCCTTGGGGGGGGAACGGGGGAGCTGTTTTTT. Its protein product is CASSFARLGGGTGELFF. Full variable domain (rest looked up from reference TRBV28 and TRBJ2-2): DVKVTQSSRYLVKRTGEKVFLECVQDMDHENMFWYRQDPGLGLRLIYFSYDVKMKEKGDIPEGYSVSREKKERFSLILESASTNQTSMYLCASSFARLGGGTGELFFGEGSRLTVL.

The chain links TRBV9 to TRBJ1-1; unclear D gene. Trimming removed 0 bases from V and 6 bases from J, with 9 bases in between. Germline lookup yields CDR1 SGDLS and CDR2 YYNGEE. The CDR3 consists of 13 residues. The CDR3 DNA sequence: TGTGCCAGCAGCGTAGGATGGGCATCTGAAGCTTTCTTT. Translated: CASSVGWASEAFF.

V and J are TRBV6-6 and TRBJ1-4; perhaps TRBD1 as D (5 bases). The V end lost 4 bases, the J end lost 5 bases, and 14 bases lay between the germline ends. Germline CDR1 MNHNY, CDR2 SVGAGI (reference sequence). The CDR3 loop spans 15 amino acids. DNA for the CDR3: TGTGCCAGCAGTTTGGGGCTCGGGGTGAATGAAAAACTGTTTTTT. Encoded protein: CASSLGLGVNEKLFF.

Here the CDR3 DNA reads TGTGCCAGCAGCCGCTGGGCGGGACGCAAATATGGCTACACCTTC. Its translation is CASSRWAGRKYGYTF. The chain has TRBV6-6 and TRBJ1-2; perhaps TRBD1 as D (5 bases). Trimming took off 6 bases at V and 5 bases at J, with 19 bases between the two ends. There are 15 residues in the CDR3. Germline CDR1 is MNHNY and CDR2 is SVGAGI (reference sequence).

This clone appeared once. The CDR3 coding sequence is TGTGCCAGCAGTAGGGACAGGGGGTGGGGCTACACCTTC. It is translated as CASSRDRGWGYTF. The chain is built from TRBV12-3 or TRBV12-4 and TRBJ1-2; 11 nucleotides match TRBD1. This CDR3 is built from 13 residues. Losses at the gene ends were 5 bases for V and 8 bases for J; bases not matched to a gene: 4.

CDR3 loop: CASSVAWKNSPLHF. CDR3 coding DNA: TGTGCCAGCAGCGTAGCGTGGAAGAATTCACCCCTCCACTTT. The V call is TRBV9, the J call TRBJ1-6, with no clear D. Trimming took off 0 bases at V and 7 bases at J, with 8 bases between the two ends. From germline, CDR1 is SGDLS and CDR2 YYNGEE. This CDR3 comprises 14 residues.

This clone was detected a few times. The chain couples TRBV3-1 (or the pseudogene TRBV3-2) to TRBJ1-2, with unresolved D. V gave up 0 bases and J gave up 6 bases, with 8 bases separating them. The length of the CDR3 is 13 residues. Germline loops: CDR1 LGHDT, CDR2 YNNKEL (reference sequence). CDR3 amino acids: CASSQDLGDGYTF. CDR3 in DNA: TGTGCCAGCAGCCAAGACCTGGGAGATGGCTACACCTTC.

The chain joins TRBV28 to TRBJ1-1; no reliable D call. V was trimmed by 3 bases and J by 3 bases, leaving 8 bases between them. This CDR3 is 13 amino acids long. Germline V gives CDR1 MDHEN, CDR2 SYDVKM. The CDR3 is CASSFDKYTEAFF. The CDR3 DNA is TGTGCCAGCAGTTTCGATAAGTACACTGAAGCTTTCTTT.

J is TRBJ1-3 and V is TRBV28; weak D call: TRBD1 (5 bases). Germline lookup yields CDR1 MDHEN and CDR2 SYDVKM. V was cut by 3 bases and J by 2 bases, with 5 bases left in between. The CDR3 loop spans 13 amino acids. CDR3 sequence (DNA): TGTGCCAGCAGTTTGGGGGCTGGAAACACCATATATTTT. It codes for CASSLGAGNTIYF.

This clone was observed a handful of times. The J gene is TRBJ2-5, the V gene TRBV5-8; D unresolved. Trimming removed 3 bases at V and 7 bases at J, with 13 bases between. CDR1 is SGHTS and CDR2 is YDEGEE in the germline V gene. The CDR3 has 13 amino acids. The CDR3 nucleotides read TGTGCCAGCAGCTCCACGGCTTTTGGGACCCAGTACTTC. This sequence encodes CASSSTAFGTQYF.

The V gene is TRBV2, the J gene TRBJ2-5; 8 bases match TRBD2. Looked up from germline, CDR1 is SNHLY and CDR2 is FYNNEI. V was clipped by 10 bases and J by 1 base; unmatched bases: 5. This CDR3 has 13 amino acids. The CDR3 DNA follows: TGTGCCACCTCGCGGGGGGTCCAAGAGACCCAGTACTTC. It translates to CATSRGVQETQYF.

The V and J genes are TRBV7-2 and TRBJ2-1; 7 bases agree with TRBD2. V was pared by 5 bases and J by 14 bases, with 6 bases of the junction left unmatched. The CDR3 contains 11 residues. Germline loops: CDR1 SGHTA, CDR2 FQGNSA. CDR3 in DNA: TGTGCCAGCAGCAGAACTAGCGAGAAGTTCTTC. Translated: CASSRTSEKFF. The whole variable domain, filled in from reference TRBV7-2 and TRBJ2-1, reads GAGVSQSPSNKVTEKGKDVELRCDPISGHTALYWYRQSLGQGLEFLIYFQGNSAPDKSGLPSDRFSAERTGGSVSTLTIQRTQQEDSAVYLCASSRTSEKFFGPGTRLTVL.

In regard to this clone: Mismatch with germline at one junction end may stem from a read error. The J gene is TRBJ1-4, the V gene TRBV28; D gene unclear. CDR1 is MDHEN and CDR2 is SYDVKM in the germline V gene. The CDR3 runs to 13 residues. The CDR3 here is CPLFLPRNEKLFF. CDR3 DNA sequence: TGCCCCCTATTTTTGCCCCGGAATGAAAAACTGTTTTTT.

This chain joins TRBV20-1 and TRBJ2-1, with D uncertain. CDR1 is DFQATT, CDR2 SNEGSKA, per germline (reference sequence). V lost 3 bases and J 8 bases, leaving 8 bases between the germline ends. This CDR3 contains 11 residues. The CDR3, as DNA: TGCAGTGCTAGGATCTATGATGAGCAGTTCTTC. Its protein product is CSARIYDEQFF.

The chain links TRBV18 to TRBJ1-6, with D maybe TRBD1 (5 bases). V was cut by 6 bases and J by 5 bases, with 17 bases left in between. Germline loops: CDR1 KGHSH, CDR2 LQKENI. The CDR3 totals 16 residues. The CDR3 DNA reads TGTGCCAGCTCGCCGTTAGGGGATGTGGATAATTCACCCCTCCACTTT. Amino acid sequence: CASSPLGDVDNSPLHF.

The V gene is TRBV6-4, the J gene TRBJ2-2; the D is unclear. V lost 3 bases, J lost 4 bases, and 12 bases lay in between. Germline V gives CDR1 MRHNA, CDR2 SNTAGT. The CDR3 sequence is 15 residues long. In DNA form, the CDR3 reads TGTGCCAGCAGTGAAGTGGACGCCGGCACCGGGGAGCTGTTTTTT. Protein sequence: CASSEVDAGTGELFF.

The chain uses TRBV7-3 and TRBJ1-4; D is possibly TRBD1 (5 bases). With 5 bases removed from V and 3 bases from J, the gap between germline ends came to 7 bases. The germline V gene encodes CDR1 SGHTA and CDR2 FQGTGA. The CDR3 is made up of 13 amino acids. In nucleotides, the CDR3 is TGTGCCAGCAGCCGGGGGGCTAATGAAAAACTGTTTTTT. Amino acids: CASSRGANEKLFF.

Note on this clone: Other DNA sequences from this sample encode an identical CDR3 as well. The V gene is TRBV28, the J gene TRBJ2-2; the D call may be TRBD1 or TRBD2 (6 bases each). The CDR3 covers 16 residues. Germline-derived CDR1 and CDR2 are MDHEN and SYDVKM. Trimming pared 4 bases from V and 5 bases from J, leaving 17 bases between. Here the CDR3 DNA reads TGTGCCAGCAGTTCCCTAGGTGGGGGGCGGACCGGGGAGCTGTTTTTT. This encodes CASSSLGGGRTGELFF.

CDR3 nucleotides: TGCGCCAGCAGCTTGGATGGGGCCCGTCAGCCCCAGCATTTT. Encoded protein: CASSLDGARQPQHF. The V gene is TRBV5-1, the J gene TRBJ1-5; TRBD1 might be the D (5 bases). V was shortened by 0 bases and J by 6 bases, with 10 bases between the two germline ends. Germline CDR1 reads SGHRS; CDR2 reads YFSETQ. This CDR3 contains 14 residues.

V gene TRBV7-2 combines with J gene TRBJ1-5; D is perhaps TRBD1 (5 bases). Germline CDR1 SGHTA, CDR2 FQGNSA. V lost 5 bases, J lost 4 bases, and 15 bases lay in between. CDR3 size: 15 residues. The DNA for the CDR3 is TGTGCCAGCAGCCTATTCTGGGGGGGGAATCAGCCCCAGCATTTT. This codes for CASSLFWGGNQPQHF.

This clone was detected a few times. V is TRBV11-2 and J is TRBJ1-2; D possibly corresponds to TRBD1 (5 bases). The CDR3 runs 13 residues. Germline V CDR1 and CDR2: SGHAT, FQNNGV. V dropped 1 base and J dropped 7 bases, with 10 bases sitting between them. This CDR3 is CASSLVRGSGYTF. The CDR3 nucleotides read TGTGCCAGCAGCTTAGTAAGGGGCTCTGGCTACACCTTC.

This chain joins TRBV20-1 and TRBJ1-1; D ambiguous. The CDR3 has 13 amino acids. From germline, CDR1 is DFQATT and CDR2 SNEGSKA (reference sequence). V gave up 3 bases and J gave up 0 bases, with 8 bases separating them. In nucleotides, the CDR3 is TGCAGTGCTAGTGGACGGATGAACACTGAAGCTTTCTTT. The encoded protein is CSASGRMNTEAFF.